A selection of T cell receptor beta chains follows, all from one sample in a study of blood T cell repertoires in COVID-19. Sequencing was performed with immunoSEQ multiplex PCR; in TCRdb, only in-frame clones are kept and a portion is missing. The sample has 150,000 to 200,000 clones, approximately 85% seen once. The sequenced material came from peripheral blood. These receptors all come from a human donor with active or convalescent COVID-19. The donor label of this sample is uncertain. Both conserved end residues are part of each CDR3. A D gene is named only where the DNA matches it firmly. Rows may omit the clone size; those that give it use once, few, many or a size class.

J gene	V gene	D gene	clone size	CDR3 DNA	CDR3 protein
TRBJ1-2	TRBV5-4	TRBD1	-	TGTGCCAGCAGCACAAAGGGACAGGGTTTAGATGGCTACACCTTC	CASSTKGQGLDGYTF
TRBJ2-1	TRBV18	-	once	TGTGCCAGCTCACCGATCGGGAGACAGGGTGAGCAGTTCTTC	CASSPIGRQGEQFF
TRBJ1-1	TRBV2	-	-	TGTGCCAGCACGTTGCAACCTCCGGGGAGGCTGAACACTGAAGCTTTCTTT	CASTLQPPGRLNTEAFF
TRBJ2-1	TRBV12-5	TRBD2	few	TGTGCTAGTGGCGAAGCGGGGTTTGTTTACAATGAGCAGTTCTTC	CASGEAGFVYNEQFF
TRBJ1-6	TRBV3-1/TRBV3-2	-	-	TGTGCCAGCAGCTATCTTGAGTCACCCCTCCACTTT	CASSYLESPLHF
TRBJ2-3	TRBV28	-	-	TGTGCCAGCAGTTTTCCCCCTCTGACTAGGGCTCACACAGATACGCAGTATTTT	CASSFPPLTRAHTDTQYF
TRBJ2-1	TRBV27	-	once	TGTGCCAGCCTATCAGTCAGGTTCAATGAGCAGTTCTTC	CASLSVRFNEQFF
TRBJ1-1	TRBV10-3	-	-	TGTGCCCATGGGGGGGAGTTGAACACTGAAGCTTTCTTT	CAHGGELNTEAFF
TRBJ2-7	TRBV5-1	-	-	TGCGCCAGCAGCCCGCGGGGCGAAAGCGAGCAGTACTTC	CASSPRGESEQYF
TRBJ2-2	TRBV14	TRBD1	-	TGTGCCAGCCGAGGGACAGGGGGTAGCACCGGGGAGCTGTTTTTT	CASRGTGGSTGELFF
TRBJ2-1	TRBV24-1	-	-	TGTGCCACCAGTGATTTTGAGGGTAGGGACAATGAGCAGTTCTTC	CATSDFEGRDNEQFF
TRBJ1-5	TRBV9	-	-	TGTGCCAGCAGCCCAGGGGAAGGGAATAGCAATCAGCCCCAGCATTTT	CASSPGEGNSNQPQHF
TRBJ1-1	TRBV18	-	-	TGTGCCAGCTCCCCCACCCGGGAGAACACTGAAGCTTTCTTT	CASSPTRENTEAFF
TRBJ2-7	TRBV12-3/TRBV12-4	-	-	TGTGCCAGCAGTTTAAGCCCCTACGAGCAGTACTTC	CASSLSPYEQYF
TRBJ1-3	TRBV4-1	TRBD1	-	TGCGCCAGCAGCCAAGTTAGCAGGGGGCGAAACACCATATATTTT	CASSQVSRGRNTIYF
TRBJ1-5	TRBV6-4	-	-	TGTGCCAGCAGTGACTCAAATCCGAGTTTTCCCCAGCATTTT	CASSDSNPSFPQHF
TRBJ2-5	TRBV4-1	TRBD2	-	TGCGCCAGCAGCCAAGTTCCGTATAGCGGGAGGGCCCGAGAGACCCAGTACTTC	CASSQVPYSGRARETQYF
TRBJ2-7	TRBV5-8	-	few	TGTGCCAGCACGAGGAGGGCCGGCTACGAGCAGTACTTC	CASTRRAGYEQYF
TRBJ1-2	TRBV29-1	-	-	TGCAGCGTTGAAGATCACAGGGAGAATGGCTACACCTTC	CSVEDHRENGYTF
TRBJ2-3	TRBV3-1/TRBV3-2	TRBD2	-	TGTGCCAGCAGCCACACTAGCGGGAGAGGGGATACGCAGTATTTT	CASSHTSGRGDTQYF
TRBJ2-1	TRBV5-4	TRBD1	few	TGTGCCAGCAGCTTGGCCGGACAGGGTAGGAATGAGCAGTTCTTC	CASSLAGQGRNEQFF
TRBJ2-3	TRBV11-3	TRBD2	-	TGTGCCAGCAGCTTAGATTCCGGGGGGGGAGCAGATACGCAGTATTTT	CASSLDSGGGADTQYF
TRBJ2-5	TRBV5-6	-	-	TGTGCCAGCAGCTTGGCTAGCCAAGAGACCCAGTACTTC	CASSLASQETQYF
TRBJ2-7	TRBV9	-	-	TGTGCCAGCAGCGTAGGGGCAGGATTTTACGAGCAGTACTTC	CASSVGAGFYEQYF
TRBJ2-1	TRBV7-2	-	-	TGTGCCAGCAGCTTAGATGCCAGAACCTACAATGAGCAGTTCTTC	CASSLDARTYNEQFF
TRBJ1-1	TRBV6-5	-	once	TGTGCCAGCAGTTACCTGCCAGGGGTGAGCACTGAAGCTTTCTTT	CASSYLPGVSTEAFF
TRBJ2-3	TRBV23-1	TRBD1	-	TGCGCCAGCAGTCGCCCACGACAGGGTAGGACAGATACGCAGTATTTT	CASSRPRQGRTDTQYF
TRBJ2-3	TRBV7-2	-	-	TGTGCCAGCAGCGAGTTCACAGATACGCAGTATTTT	CASSEFTDTQYF
TRBJ1-2	TRBV6-5	TRBD1	-	TGTGCCAGCAGTTACGGGCGGACAGGCTATGGCTACACCTTC	CASSYGRTGYGYTF
TRBJ2-3	TRBV6-1	TRBD2	-	TGTGCCAGCGGTGGGCTAAGTGCGGCGGGGGGGCCCAGCACAGATACGCAGTATTTT	CASGGLSAAGGPSTDTQYF
TRBJ1-3	TRBV6-1	-	-	TGTGCCAGCAGTGAAGGATTTGGGGGGTATGGAAACACCATATATTTT	CASSEGFGGYGNTIYF
TRBJ1-2	TRBV5-6	TRBD1	-	TGTGCCAGCACCAGGACAGGCGCCCAGGGTGGCTACACCTTC	CASTRTGAQGGYTF
TRBJ2-1	TRBV3-1/TRBV3-2	-	-	TGTGCCAGCAGCCAAGGACCTAGCATCGGGTACAATGAGCAGTTCTTC	CASSQGPSIGYNEQFF
TRBJ1-1	TRBV18	TRBD1	-	TGTGCCAGCTCACCAGAGACAGGGAGGACTGAAGCTTTCTTT	CASSPETGRTEAFF
TRBJ2-3	TRBV4-2	-	once	TGTGCCAGCAGCCATCCGGTTTCAGGCAATACGCAGTATTTT	CASSHPVSGNTQYF
TRBJ2-5	TRBV4-3	-	-	TGCGCCAGCAGCCAAGAGGCCGGAACCCGGAGACGGGGCCAAGAGACCCAGTACTTC	CASSQEAGTRRRGQETQYF
TRBJ2-7	TRBV7-2	-	-	TGTGCCAGCAGACTCCAGGGGCTGGGCGAGCAGTACTTC	CASRLQGLGEQYF
TRBJ2-3	TRBV11-2	TRBD1	-	TGTGCCAGCAGTCGATTATTAACCGGGACAGGGTCAGATACGCAGTATTTT	CASSRLLTGTGSDTQYF
TRBJ2-5	TRBV7-2	TRBD2	-	TGTGCCAGCAGCTTCCGAGCGGGAGGGTTCCAAGAGACCCAGTACTTC	CASSFRAGGFQETQYF
TRBJ1-5	TRBV6-6	-	-	TGTGCCAGCAGTTACTTGAGGGAATCGGGCAATCAGCCCCAGCATTTT	CASSYLRESGNQPQHF
TRBJ2-1	TRBV6-5	-	-	TGTGCCAGCAGTTACTCGGGACACTACAATGAGCAGTTCTTC	CASSYSGHYNEQFF
TRBJ1-2	TRBV5-6	TRBD1	-	TGTGCCAGCAGCAGATGGACAGGGGCCACCTTCTATGGCTACACCTTC	CASSRWTGATFYGYTF
TRBJ2-3	TRBV5-1	TRBD2	-	TGCGCCAGCAGGCGGGAGGGCCAAAGCACAGATACGCAGTATTTT	CASRREGQSTDTQYF
TRBJ1-1	TRBV7-9	-	-	TGTGCCAGCAGCTTATCGAATGGCCCTCAAGCTTTCTTT	CASSLSNGPQAFF
TRBJ2-7	TRBV7-6	TRBD2	-	TGTGCCAGCAGCTTAGTGGGGGGGACTAGCGGGAGGGCGTCCGAGCAGTACTTC	CASSLVGGTSGRASEQYF
TRBJ2-3	TRBV6-4	TRBD2	-	TGTGCCAGCAGTGAGTTTGCGGGGGGGACAGATACGCAGTATTTT	CASSEFAGGTDTQYF
TRBJ2-7	TRBV9	TRBD2	-	TGTGCCAGCAGCAGAGGACAGCGGGAGAAGAGCTACGAGCAGTACTTC	CASSRGQREKSYEQYF
TRBJ1-1	TRBV18	-	-	TGTGCCAGCTCACCAGGCATTCGGGGCACTGAAGCTTTCTTT	CASSPGIRGTEAFF
TRBJ2-1	TRBV7-7	TRBD2	-	TGTGCTAGCAGCTATGCTAACGGGAGGGACAATGAGCAGTTCTTC	CASSYANGRDNEQFF
TRBJ1-1	TRBV7-9	TRBD1	-	TGTGCCAGCAGCTTAGCTTCCCAGGGGGCTGAAGCTTTCTTT	CASSLASQGAEAFF
TRBJ1-3	TRBV7-2	-	-	TGTGCCAGCAGCTTAGGTCCCGGGAGGAACACCATATATTTT	CASSLGPGRNTIYF
TRBJ1-6	TRBV20-1	-	-	TGCAGTGCTAGTCAAGGGACTTCTAATTCACCCCTCCACTTT	CSASQGTSNSPLHF
TRBJ2-5	TRBV19	-	-	TGTGCCAGTAGTCTAGGGGGGGGCCCCGAGACCCAGTACTTC	CASSLGGGPETQYF